This T cell receptor beta chain was documented in a study of CD8+ T cells in alopecia areata. Treatment defined: oral pan-JAK inhibitor, 5-10 mg twice daily. CDR1 MNHNS and CDR2 SASEGT come from the germline V gene. The CDR3 contains 12 residues. Trimming removed 7 bases at V and 1 base at J, with 8 bases between. This clone was counted many times. Extraction of RNA preceded its reverse transcription into cDNA, which served as the sequencing template. Here immunoSEQ multiplex PCR was the method, and the copy in TCRdb shows in-frame clones only, minus some. The table has about 220,000 clones, 50% to 70% seen once.

Sequenced here: CD4+ T cells sorted from blood, sampled at week 4, from a patient treated with tofacitinib. The clonotype was recovered from a human donor with alopecia areata. V is TRBV6-1 and J is TRBJ2-7; no clear D gene. The CDR3 region is CASKGQSYEQYF. CDR3 DNA: TGTGCCAGCAAAGGGCAGTCCTACGAGCAGTACTTC.